The 30 T cell receptor beta chains given below trace back to one sample, sequenced in a study of shared clonotypes between healthy human individuals (dated by TCRdb to about 2020). Receptors were amplified or captured by the immunoSEQ multiplex PCR assay. TCRdb stores this immuneACCESS table with in-frame sequences only. Part of the clones is absent; in the studies checked, under half of the shortfall reflects unresolved V genes, and no reason is known for the rest. Recorded for this sample are nearly 2 million clones; 85% to 95% of them occurred a single time. The ten largest clones represent more than 0.9% of the sample. CD8 naive samples were obtained by positive selection for CCR7 among CD45RO-negative cells, yielding a CD45RA+CCR7+ population from which TemRA cells were excluded. The sequencing input was naive CD8+ T cells sorted from blood. The cell subset or site label for this specimen denotes: CD45RA+CCR7+. The source is a man between 18 and 35 years old in good health.

The V call is TRBV19, the J call TRBJ1-2, with D perhaps TRBD1 (5 bases). V lost 5 bases and J 8 bases, leaving 21 bases between the germline ends. This CDR3 is 15 amino acids long. CDR1 and CDR2 (germline): LNHDA, SQIVND (reference sequence). Here the CDR3 reads CASSPGTGNYDGYTF. The CDR3 DNA is TGTGCCAGTAGTCCCGGGACGGGTAACTATGACGGCTACACCTTC.

A few counts support this clone. This chain's CDR3 is CASSSTGIGNTIYF. The CDR3, as DNA: TGTGCCAGCAGTTCCACAGGGATTGGAAACACCATATATTTT. The chain employs TRBV27 and TRBJ1-3; possible D gene TRBD1, 6 bases. Germline CDR1 and CDR2: MNHEY and SMNVEV (reference sequence). V lost 4 bases to trimming and J lost 3 bases, with 10 bases between them. The CDR3 is made up of 14 amino acids.

The genes are TRBV4-1 and TRBJ2-5, with D perhaps matching TRBD2 (6 bases). There are 17 residues in the CDR3. V was cut by 1 base and J by 5 bases, with 20 bases left in between. CDR1 is MGHRA, CDR2 YSYEKL, per germline. The CDR3 sequence is CASSQAQSGLILETQYF. CDR3 sequence (DNA): TGCGCCAGCAGCCAAGCTCAAAGCGGGCTAATACTCGAGACCCAGTACTTC.

The V and J genes are TRBV6-1 and TRBJ2-7, with 11 bases fitting TRBD2. CDR3 length: 16 amino acids. The V gene's germline CDR1 is MNHNS and CDR2 SASEGT. The V segment lost 4 bases and the J segment 1 base; nucleotides outside the gene matches: 6. DNA for the CDR3: TGTGCCAGCAGTGGCGCCCTAGCGGGGGGATCCTACGAGCAGTACTTC. Protein sequence: CASSGALAGGSYEQYF.

This sequence joins TRBV27 and TRBJ1-5; perhaps TRBD1 as D (6 bases). This CDR3 region has 16 residues. Germline V gene sequence: CDR1 MNHEY, CDR2 SMNVEV (reference sequence). Between the trimmed V and J ends, which lost 0 bases and 2 bases, there was a span of 11 bases. The DNA of the CDR3 is TGTGCCAGCAGTTTATCTGGGGGGCTTGGCAATCAGCCCCAGCATTTT. It encodes CASSLSGGLGNQPQHF.

The rearrangement uses TRBV5-6 and TRBJ2-5; the D gene is possibly TRBD2 (6 bases). V was pared by 4 bases and J by 3 bases, with 13 bases between. This CDR3 has 14 amino acids. CDR1 is SGHDT and CDR2 is YYEEEE in the germline V gene. The CDR3 region has the DNA TGTGCCAGCAGCCTGGGGACTGGCAAAGAGACCCAGTACTTC. Protein sequence: CASSLGTGKETQYF.

A single count supports this clone. The V gene is TRBV5-4, the J gene TRBJ1-2, with 10 bases matching TRBD1. Germline V lookup: CDR1 SGHNT, CDR2 YYREEE (reference sequence). This CDR3 region has 14 residues. After removal of 5 bases from V and 2 bases from J, the junction contained 3 bases not matched to a gene. The CDR3 here is CASSWDRGNYGYTF. In DNA form, the CDR3 reads TGTGCCAGCAGTTGGGACAGGGGCAACTATGGCTACACCTTC.

This clone was detected once. The chain uses TRBV7-9 and TRBJ2-3; D unclear. V gave up 10 bases and J gave up 3 bases, with 11 bases separating them. The CDR3 spans 12 residues. The germline V gene encodes CDR1 SEHNR and CDR2 FQNEAQ (reference sequence). CDR3 protein: CAIIGETDTQYF. In nucleotides, the CDR3 is TGTGCCATTATTGGGGAAACAGATACGCAGTATTTT.

This sequence joins TRBV7-9 and TRBJ2-7; D may be TRBD1 (5 bases). The CDR3 is made up of 14 amino acids. V gave up 5 bases and J gave up 3 bases, with 14 bases separating them. Germline lookup yields CDR1 SEHNR and CDR2 FQNEAQ (reference sequence). DNA for the CDR3: TGTGCCAGCAGCCCGCCGGACCAGGGCTACGAGCAGTACTTC. This encodes CASSPPDQGYEQYF.

The V call is TRBV5-5, the J call TRBJ2-7; a possible D gene is TRBD1 (6 bases). Trimming took 0 bases from V and 1 from J, leaving 11 bases between them. Germline CDR1 is SGHKS and CDR2 is YYEKEE (reference sequence). The CDR3 extends over 15 amino acids. The CDR3 loop is CASSLGPGASYEQYF. CDR3 sequence (DNA): TGTGCCAGCAGCTTGGGGCCAGGGGCTTCCTACGAGCAGTACTTC.

Details on this clone: One base away lies a much larger clone, so this may be a sequencing read error. Additional DNA sequences in this sample encode the identical CDR3. This chain uses TRBV9 with TRBJ2-2; either TRBD1 or TRBD2 may fit D (5 bases each). The V gene lost 2 bases and the J gene lost 3 bases, with 5 bases spanning the gap. The CDR3 runs 13 residues. Germline lookup yields CDR1 SGDLS and CDR2 YYNGEE. CDR3 nucleotides: TGTGCCAGCAGCGTGGGGGACACCGGGGAGCTGTTTTTT. Protein sequence: CASSVGDTGELFF.

This chain's CDR3 is CASSLVSLAGGPHYNEQFF. CDR3 coding DNA: TGTGCCAGCAGCTTAGTTAGTCTAGCGGGGGGCCCCCATTACAATGAGCAGTTCTTC. The V and J genes are TRBV11-2 and TRBJ2-1; TRBD2 aligns across 11 bases. This CDR3 is built from 19 residues. Trimming at V came to 1 base and at J to 4 bases, leaving 12 bases not matched to a gene. Germline V gives CDR1 SGHAT, CDR2 FQNNGV.

This rearrangement joins TRBV5-4 to TRBJ2-7; 7 bases fit TRBD1. Germline-derived CDR1 and CDR2 are SGHNT and YYREEE (reference sequence). Trimming cost V 3 bases and J 6 bases; bases outside gene matches: 6. This CDR3 is 13 amino acids long. The CDR3 protein is CASSSSTGREQYF. The CDR3 DNA sequence: TGTGCCAGCAGCTCGTCGACAGGGCGCGAGCAGTACTTC.

V and J are TRBV5-6 and TRBJ2-3; 8 nucleotides align to TRBD1. Germline CDR1 SGHDT, CDR2 YYEEEE. The V segment lost 4 bases and the J segment 2 bases; nucleotides outside the gene matches: 3. This CDR3 spans 14 amino acids. CDR3 amino acids: CASSLGQATDTQYF. Here the CDR3 DNA reads TGTGCCAGCAGCCTGGGACAGGCCACAGATACGCAGTATTTT.

This chain joins TRBV5-1 and TRBJ2-7, with D possibly TRBD1 on 6 matching bases. CDR3 size: 12 residues. Trimming took off 4 bases at V and 6 bases at J, with 11 bases between the two ends. CDR1 and CDR2 from the germline V gene are SGHRS and YFSETQ. CDR3 protein: CASSPGVSEQYF. Written as DNA, the CDR3 is TGCGCCAGCAGCCCAGGGGTGTCCGAGCAGTACTTC. The full variable domain, with the rest looked up from reference TRBV5-1 and TRBJ2-7, is KAGVTQTPRYLIKTRGQQVTLSCSPISGHRSVSWYQQTPGQGLQFLFEYFSETQRNKGNFPGRFSGRQFSNSRSEMNVSTLELGDSALYLCASSPGVSEQYFGPGTRLTVT.

A word on this clone: Relative to the germline gene, one junction end is altered; a read error may explain this. The genes are TRBV5-1 and TRBJ2-7, with 7 nucleotides matching TRBD1. Germline loops: CDR1 SGHRS, CDR2 YFSETQ. This CDR3 region has 13 residues. The CDR3: CASSYPGQPFSNF. CDR3 sequence (DNA): TGCGCCAGCAGCTACCCGGGACAGCCCTTTTCTAACTTC. The full variable domain, in which reference TRBV5-1 and TRBJ2-7 provide the parts outside the CDR3, is KAGVTQTPRYLIKTRGQQVTLSCSPISGHRSVSWYQQTPGQGLQFLFEYFSETQRNKGNFPGRFSGRQFSNSRSEMNVSTLELGDSALYLCASSYPGQPFSNFGPGTRLTVT.

The V call is TRBV2, the J call TRBJ2-7; D might be TRBD2 (8 bases). Germline V gives CDR1 SNHLY, CDR2 FYNNEI. V was pared by 6 bases and J by 3 bases, with 24 bases between. The CDR3 contains 17 residues. The DNA for the CDR3 is TGTGCCAGCAGGGGACAGACAGGCGAGCGGGAGAGCTACGAGCAGTACTTC. This sequence encodes CASRGQTGERESYEQYF.

V usage is TRBV4-1 and J usage is TRBJ2-7; weak D call: TRBD1 (6 bases). CDR3 size: 14 residues. Germline V CDR1 and CDR2: MGHRA, YSYEKL. V was cut by 0 bases and J by 3 bases, with 9 bases left in between. The DNA for the CDR3 is TGCGCCAGCAGCCAAGAACAGGGCATCTACGAGCAGTACTTC. As protein: CASSQEQGIYEQYF.

V is TRBV7-9 and J is TRBJ1-2; a weak D match, TRBD1 (5 bases). Germline V gives CDR1 SEHNR, CDR2 FQNEAQ (reference sequence). The V end was cut by 5 bases, the J end by 5 bases, with 15 bases between. This CDR3 has 14 amino acids. The CDR3 sequence: CASSQTEPLYGYTF. The DNA for the CDR3 is TGTGCCAGCAGCCAGACAGAGCCTTTATATGGCTACACCTTC. Based on the CDR3 plus reference TRBV7-9 and TRBJ1-2, the full variable domain is DTGVSQNPRHKITKRGQNVTFRCDPISEHNRLYWYRQTLGQGPEFLTYFQNEAQLEKSRLLSDRFSAERPKGSFSTLEIQRTEQGDSAMYLCASSQTEPLYGYTFGSGTRLTVV.

This chain joins TRBV6-5 and TRBJ2-1; weak D call: TRBD2 (6 bases). The CDR3 runs 15 residues. The germline V gene encodes CDR1 MNHEY and CDR2 SVGAGI. V gave up 6 bases and J gave up 0 bases, with 12 bases separating them. This CDR3 reads CASSHSGSSYNEQFF. CDR3 sequence (DNA): TGTGCCAGCAGCCATAGCGGAAGCTCCTACAATGAGCAGTTCTTC.

As concerns this clone: At one of its ends the junction is not consistent with the germline gene, which may arise from a read error. The J gene is TRBJ2-3, the V gene TRBV19; a possible D gene is TRBD1 (5 bases). This CDR3 is built from 14 residues. Germline V gene data show CDR1 as LNHDA and CDR2 as SQIVND (reference sequence). CDR3: CASSWQKGVDTQYF. Written as DNA, the CDR3 is TGTGCAAGTAGTTGGCAAAAAGGGGTGGATACGCAGTATTTT.

V gene TRBV28 combines with J gene TRBJ2-1, with 7 bases fitting TRBD2. The CDR3 totals 13 residues. V trimming: 6 bases; J trimming: 4 bases; junction bases outside the gene matches: 3. Germline V CDR1 and CDR2: MDHEN, SYDVKM. The DNA for the CDR3 is TGTGCCAGCAGCCGGGGGGAGTACAATGAGCAGTTCTTC. This encodes CASSRGEYNEQFF.

This chain joins TRBV11-2 and TRBJ2-7, with 10 bases fitting TRBD2. Per germline, CDR1 SGHAT and CDR2 FQNNGV. The CDR3 loop spans 14 amino acids. Trimming removed 8 bases from V and 2 bases from J; junction bases left unmatched: 6. The CDR3 DNA reads as TGTGCCAGCCGGGGACTAGCGAGCACCTACGAGCAGTACTTC. Translating it yields CASRGLASTYEQYF.

This rearrangement joins TRBV5-1 to TRBJ2-7, with D possibly being TRBD1 or TRBD2 (5 bases each). The CDR3 is made up of 12 amino acids. Between the trimmed V and J ends, which lost 1 base and 7 bases, there was a span of 9 bases. Looked up from germline, CDR1 is SGHRS and CDR2 is YFSETQ. For the CDR3, the DNA is TGCGCCAGCAGCTTGCTCGGGACGGAGCAGTACTTC. Its translation is CASSLLGTEQYF.

The V gene is TRBV5-4, the J gene TRBJ2-3, with D perhaps matching TRBD1 or TRBD2 (5 bases each). V gave up 4 bases and J gave up 0 bases, with 18 bases separating them. Germline CDR1 SGHNT, CDR2 YYREEE (reference sequence). The CDR3 has 17 residues. In DNA form, the CDR3 reads TGTGCCAGCAGCCTCAGTACGGGGCCGGGGAGCACAGATACGCAGTATTTT. This codes for CASSLSTGPGSTDTQYF.

The V and J genes are TRBV14 and TRBJ1-2, with no clear D. The V gene's germline CDR1 is SGHDN and CDR2 FVKESK. V lost 0 bases to trimming and J lost 6 bases, with 14 bases between them. This CDR3 has 15 amino acids. The CDR3 sequence is CASSQDPLAVDGYTF. The CDR3 region has the DNA TGTGCCAGCAGCCAAGATCCCCTTGCGGTAGATGGCTACACCTTC.

V is TRBV4-1 and J is TRBJ2-2; D perhaps matches TRBD2 (5 bases). Germline assignment: CDR1 MGHRA and CDR2 YSYEKL. The length of the CDR3 is 14 residues. Trimming pared 0 bases from V and 6 bases from J, leaving 8 bases between. In DNA, the CDR3 is TGCGCCAGCAGCCAAGATGAGGGTTCCGGGGAGCTGTTTTTT. This gives the protein CASSQDEGSGELFF.

V is TRBV6-5 and J is TRBJ2-7, with TRBD1 matching 7 bases. This CDR3 contains 13 residues. Losses at the gene ends were 5 bases for V and 5 bases for J; bases not matched to a gene: 6. Germline V gene lookup returns CDR1 MNHEY and CDR2 SVGAGI. The CDR3 DNA is TGTGCCAGCAGTCAGACAGGGACCGACGAGCAGTACTTC. As protein: CASSQTGTDEQYF.

In the case of this clone: The sample contains more than one DNA sequence encoding this CDR3. The chain carries TRBV28 and TRBJ2-7, with D hard to call. Looked up from germline, CDR1 is MDHEN and CDR2 is SYDVKM. This CDR3 is built from 12 residues. Trimming took off 3 bases at V and 3 bases at J, with 6 bases between the two ends. The CDR3 is CASSLIGYEQYF. CDR3 nucleotide sequence: TGTGCCAGCAGTTTGATAGGCTACGAGCAGTACTTC.

The J gene is TRBJ1-4, the V gene TRBV5-4; D call uncertain. The V end lost 0 bases, the J end lost 8 bases, and 11 bases lay between the germline ends. Looked up from germline, CDR1 is SGHNT and CDR2 is YYREEE (reference sequence). This CDR3 spans 14 amino acids. The CDR3 nucleotides are TGTGCCAGCAGCTTGGCCGGGGAGGGAGAAAAACTGTTTTTT. It translates to CASSLAGEGEKLFF. Full variable domain (rest looked up from reference TRBV5-4 and TRBJ1-4): ETGVTQSPTHLIKTRGQQVTLRCSSQSGHNTVSWYQQALGQGPQFIFQYYREEENGRGNFPPRFSGLQFPNYSSELNVNALELDDSALYLCASSLAGEGEKLFFGSGTQLSVL.